A single sample gave rise to the 24 T cell receptor beta chains below, sequenced in a study of blood T cell repertoires in COVID-19. Data came from immunoSEQ multiplex PCR; TCRdb stores just in-frame clones and leaves some out. The sample holds about 100,000 clones, approximately 92% seen once. Specimen: peripheral blood. The receptors were sampled from a man in his fifties with active COVID-19.

The chain is built from TRBV5-4 and TRBJ2-1; 8 bases agree with TRBD1. The CDR3 sequence is 14 residues long. Per germline, CDR1 SGHNT and CDR2 YYREEE (reference sequence). V gave up 4 bases and J gave up 3 bases; unmatched junction bases: 3. CDR3 loop: CASSRDRSYNEQFF. The CDR3 DNA reads TGTGCCAGCAGCAGGGACAGGAGCTACAATGAGCAGTTCTTC.

This chain joins TRBV18 and TRBJ1-4; no firm D call. The CDR3 sequence is 15 residues long. Per the germline V gene, CDR1 is KGHSH and CDR2 is LQKENI. The V end was cut by 2 bases, the J end by 2 bases, with 9 bases between. CDR3 nucleotide sequence: TGTGCCAGCTCACCATCGGGAGCCACTAATGAAAAACTGTTTTTT. It codes for CASSPSGATNEKLFF.

CDR3 protein: CASSLVREETQYF. DNA for the CDR3: TGTGCCAGCAGCTTAGTCAGGGAAGAGACCCAGTACTTC. The V gene is TRBV11-2, the J gene TRBJ2-5; a possible D gene is TRBD1 (5 bases). The germline CDR1 and CDR2 sequences are SGHAT and FQNNGV. V dropped 1 base and J dropped 3 bases, with 6 bases sitting between them. CDR3 length: 13 amino acids. Using reference TRBV11-2 and TRBJ2-5 for the parts outside the CDR3, the full variable domain is EAGVAQSPRYKIIEKRQSVAFWCNPISGHATLYWYQQILGQGPKLLIQFQNNGVVDDSQLPKDRFSAERLKGVDSTLKIQPAKLEDSAVYLCASSLVREETQYFGPGTRLLVL.

The rearrangement links TRBV11-2 to TRBJ2-5; D gene ambiguous. V lost 1 base and J lost 3, with 6 bases in between. This CDR3 contains 13 residues. Germline V gene data show CDR1 as SGHAT and CDR2 as FQNNGV. In DNA form, the CDR3 reads TGTGCCAGCAGCTTAGGTCGGGAAGAGACCCAGTACTTC. The encoded protein is CASSLGREETQYF.

CDR3 DNA sequence: TGTGCCAGTAGGGACAGGCTCTCTGGGGCCAACGTCCTGACTTTC. It is translated as CASRDRLSGANVLTF. This chain links TRBV19 with TRBJ2-6, with 7 bases lining up with TRBD1. Germline assignment: CDR1 LNHDA and CDR2 SQIVND (reference sequence). After removal of 6 bases from V and 0 bases from J, the junction contained 2 bases not matched to a gene. CDR3 length equals 15 residues.

This chain connects TRBV11-2 to TRBJ2-3; D gene unclear. Looked up from germline, CDR1 is SGHAT and CDR2 is FQNNGV. V lost 5 bases and J 8 bases, leaving 8 bases between the germline ends. The CDR3 contains 11 residues. CDR3 region: CASSNLRTQYF. CDR3 DNA sequence: TGTGCCAGCAGCAATCTTCGTACGCAGTATTTT.

The chain has TRBV11-2 and TRBJ1-1; D is possibly TRBD1 (6 bases). Trimming removed 0 bases at V and 5 bases at J, with 10 bases between. From germline, CDR1 is SGHAT and CDR2 FQNNGV. The CDR3 loop spans 14 amino acids. The CDR3 loop reads CASSLEQGRTEAFF. In nucleotides, the CDR3 is TGTGCCAGCAGCTTAGAACAGGGACGAACTGAAGCTTTCTTT.

The CDR3 region is CASSLSPDTQYF. The CDR3 coding sequence is TGTGCCAGCAGTTTAAGCCCAGATACGCAGTATTTT. J is TRBJ2-3 and V is TRBV12-3 or TRBV12-4; D not certain. This CDR3 region has 12 residues. Trimming stripped 2 bases from V and 4 bases from J, with 4 bases between.

This chain joins TRBV3-1 (or the pseudogene TRBV3-2) and TRBJ1-2; D ambiguous. This CDR3 spans 13 amino acids. Germline lookup yields CDR1 LGHDT and CDR2 YNNKEL (reference sequence). Trimming stripped 3 bases from V and 4 bases from J, with 9 bases between. The CDR3 is CASSQTGSYGYTF. The CDR3 DNA reads as TGTGCCAGCAGCCAGACCGGGAGCTATGGCTACACCTTC.

This clone was seen just once. The chain recombines TRBV5-1 with TRBJ1-2, with a possible D match to TRBD1 (6 bases). Germline V CDR1 and CDR2: SGHRS, YFSETQ. Trimming pared 4 bases from V and 4 bases from J, leaving 17 bases between. There are 15 residues in the CDR3. DNA of the CDR3: TGCGCCAGCAGCCAAGAAGGACGGGACACCTATGGCTACACCTTC. It specifies CASSQEGRDTYGYTF.

This clone was seen only once. The J gene is TRBJ2-2, the V gene TRBV7-7; tentatively, D is TRBD1 (5 bases). V was clipped by 4 bases and J by 1 base, with 10 bases between them. Germline values: CDR1 SSHAT, CDR2 FNYEAQ (reference sequence). This CDR3 region has 15 residues. CDR3: CASSSATENTGELFF. CDR3 DNA: TGTGCCAGCAGCTCCGCGACAGAGAACACCGGGGAGCTGTTTTTT.

The chain recombines TRBV3-1 (or the pseudogene TRBV3-2) with TRBJ1-1, with no clear D. The CDR3 has 16 residues. V was shortened by 0 bases and J by 3 bases, with 14 bases between the two germline ends. Germline-derived CDR1 and CDR2 are LGHDT and YNNKEL (reference sequence). The chain's CDR3 is CASSQETGFGYTEAFF. CDR3 bases: TGTGCCAGCAGCCAAGAAACGGGTTTTGGGTACACTGAAGCTTTCTTT.

The CDR3 region has the DNA TGTGCCAGCAGCTTGGGGCTCAGGAACGGAGACCAGTTCTTC. This gives the protein CASSLGLRNGDQFF. The gene calls are TRBV7-2 and TRBJ2-1, with a tentative D call TRBD1 (5 bases). CDR1 and CDR2 from the germline V gene are SGHTA and FQGNSA. This CDR3 comprises 14 residues. The V and J ends lost 3 bases and 13 bases respectively, with 19 bases between them.

Comments on this clone: The sample carries other DNA sequences with the same CDR3. This sequence joins TRBV10-3 and TRBJ2-7; the match to TRBD1 covers 8 bases. Germline V gene lookup returns CDR1 ENHRY and CDR2 SYGVKD. The J segment lost 4 bases and the V segment lost 0 bases, leaving 5 bases of the junction unmatched. CDR3 length equals 15 residues. In DNA, the CDR3 is TGTGCCATCAGTGAGTCTGCCGGACAGGGTTACGAGCAGTACTTC. Its protein product is CAISESAGQGYEQYF.

CDR3 amino acids: CASQISGTSGDKQFF. The CDR3 coding sequence is TGTGCCAGTCAAATCAGCGGGACTAGCGGTGACAAGCAGTTCTTC. The rearrangement joins TRBV27 to TRBJ2-1; 11 bases map to TRBD2. The CDR3 is 15 residues long. Losses at the gene ends were 9 bases for V and 11 bases for J; bases not matched to a gene: 15. Germline V gene lookup returns CDR1 MNHEY and CDR2 SMNVEV (reference sequence).

This clone was detected only once. The chain links TRBV5-1 to TRBJ1-1, with TRBD1 as a possible D gene (5 bases). The V gene lost 7 bases and the J gene lost 5 bases, with 18 bases spanning the gap. In germline, CDR1 is SGHRS, CDR2 YFSETQ. The CDR3 has 14 amino acids. This CDR3 reads CASRQQASSTEAFF. CDR3 nucleotides: TGCGCCAGCCGCCAACAGGCGTCTTCGACTGAAGCTTTCTTT.

This chain connects TRBV5-5 to TRBJ2-7; D unclear. Trimming took off 0 bases at V and 4 bases at J, with 11 bases between the two ends. The length of the CDR3 is 14 residues. Germline-derived CDR1 and CDR2 are SGHKS and YYEKEE (reference sequence). CDR3 amino acids: CASSLVLVSYEQYF. The CDR3 bases are TGTGCCAGCAGCTTGGTTTTAGTTTCGTACGAGCAGTACTTC.

V usage is TRBV5-1 and J usage is TRBJ2-7, with TRBD1 matching over 9 bases. CDR3 length: 16 residues. J lost 3 bases, V lost 4 bases, and 11 bases had no gene match. The germline V gene has CDR1 SGHRS and CDR2 YFSETQ. In nucleotides, the CDR3 is TGCGCCAGCAGCCTAAGAAACAGGGGGCACTACTACGAGCAGTACTTC. This sequence encodes CASSLRNRGHYYEQYF.

This clone is a singleton in its sample. The chain is built from TRBV30 and TRBJ2-3; unclear D gene. Germline V lookup: CDR1 GTSNPN, CDR2 SVGIG (reference sequence). CDR3 length: 12 residues. Trimming left V 3 bases short and J 6 bases short, with 10 bases between. The CDR3 protein is CAWRASSDTQYF. CDR3 coding DNA: TGTGCCTGGAGAGCCTCTTCGGATACGCAGTATTTT.

The chain couples TRBV5-1 to TRBJ1-1, with 8 bases aligning to TRBD1. Germline V CDR1 and CDR2: SGHRS, YFSETQ. The CDR3 contains 15 residues. The V gene end was trimmed by 2 bases and the J gene end by 1 base; junction bases not matched to a gene: 4. The chain's CDR3 is CASSLGQGANTEAFF. The CDR3 DNA follows: TGCGCCAGCAGCTTAGGGCAGGGGGCGAACACTGAAGCTTTCTTT.

The chain links TRBV4-2 to TRBJ1-1; D not resolved. There are 13 residues in the CDR3. V lost 0 bases and J 3 bases, leaving 5 bases between the germline ends. Germline lookup yields CDR1 LGHNA and CDR2 YNFKEQ. CDR3 DNA: TGTGCCAGCAGCCAAGATAAGCACACTGAAGCTTTCTTT. Its protein product is CASSQDKHTEAFF.

V usage is TRBV30 and J usage is TRBJ2-2; 8 bases line up with TRBD1. This CDR3 is 14 amino acids long. V shed 5 bases, J shed 3 bases, and the junction held 5 bases outside the gene matches. The germline CDR1 and CDR2 sequences are GTSNPN and SVGIG (reference sequence). The CDR3 nucleotides read TGTGCCTGGGGGACAGGTCAGGACACCGGGGAGCTGTTTTTT. It specifies CAWGTGQDTGELFF.

This sequence joins TRBV6-5 and TRBJ1-5; D perhaps matches TRBD1 (6 bases). Germline values: CDR1 MNHEY, CDR2 SVGAGI. The CDR3 is 15 residues long. Trimming took off 8 bases at V and 4 bases at J, with 18 bases between the two ends. CDR3 bases: TGTGCCAGCCGCAGGGTGGGGACACAAAATCAGCCCCAGCATTTT. This gives the protein CASRRVGTQNQPQHF.

The chain links TRBV9 to TRBJ2-5; 7 bases are a match to TRBD1. The CDR3 loop spans 16 amino acids. V shed 3 bases, J shed 4 bases, and the junction held 12 bases outside the gene matches. The germline V gene encodes CDR1 SGDLS and CDR2 YYNGEE. The CDR3 DNA is TGTGCCAGCAGCGCCGTCGGTGTAGGGGGCGGAGAGACCCAGTACTTC. Translated: CASSAVGVGGGETQYF.